This TCR beta chain derives from a study of long-term antiretroviral therapy in people with HIV. Regarding the study as a whole: Adherence to ART, viral resistance and therapy changes lacked any data. Clones that had undergone expansion before ART dominated the repertoire at all time points.

In regard to this clone: The target antigen is unknown.

This CDR3 comprises 11 residues. Germline CDR1 is MNHNY and CDR2 is SVGAGI (reference sequence). V was pared by 2 bases and J by 11 bases, with 9 bases between. The libraries were made with immunoSEQ v3.0 at survey level. Sequencing set out to capture about 40,000-55,000 T-cell genomes per sample. TCRdb keeps only in-frame clones here, not all; method: immunoSEQ multiplex PCR. The data contain under 45,000 clones, around 83% of them seen just once; the ten biggest clones take up 6.2%. The V gene is TRBV6-6, the J gene TRBJ1-1; D ambiguous. The receptor was derived from a man aged 18 to 29 with HIV. This specimen was unsorted PBMCs, taken 1 year after starting antiretroviral therapy. The CDR3 here is CASSYGGSAFF. CDR3 coding DNA: TGTGCCAGCAGTTACGGAGGGTCTGCTTTCTTT.